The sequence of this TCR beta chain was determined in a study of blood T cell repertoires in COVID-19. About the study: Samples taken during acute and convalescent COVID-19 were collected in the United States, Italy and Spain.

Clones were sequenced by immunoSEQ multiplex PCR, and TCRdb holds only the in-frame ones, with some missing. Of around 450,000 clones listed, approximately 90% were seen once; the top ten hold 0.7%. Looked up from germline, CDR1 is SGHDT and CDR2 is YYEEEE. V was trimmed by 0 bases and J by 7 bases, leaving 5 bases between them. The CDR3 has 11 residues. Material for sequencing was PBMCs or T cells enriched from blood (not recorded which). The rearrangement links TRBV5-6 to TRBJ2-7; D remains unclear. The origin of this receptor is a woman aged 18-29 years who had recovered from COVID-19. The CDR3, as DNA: TGTGCCAGCAGCTTGGCACAGGAGCAGTACTTC. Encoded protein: CASSLAQEQYF.